The rows below give T cell receptor beta chains drawn from one sample of a study of shared clonotypes between healthy human individuals. This table comes from immunoSEQ multiplex PCR, and its TCRdb copy is limited to in-frame clones, with some not included. The data contain some 490,000 clones, 78% of them singletons. The sequencing input was PBMCs. The receptor source for this set is a woman between 40 and 55 years old in good health. Some clones in this sample may be carry-over from other donors' samples. Each CDR3 is given with its conserved first and last residue. Each record gives: D gene, V gene, clone size, J gene, CDR3 DNA, CDR3 protein. A D gene is named only where the DNA matches it firmly. Only some rows state a clone size, as once, few, many or a class for expanded clones.

>TRBD1|TRBV6-1|.|TRBJ2-7
TGTGCCAGCAGTGAAGAGACAGGGGCCTCCTACGAGCAGTACTTC
CASSEETGASYEQYF
>TRBD1|TRBV5-1|.|TRBJ1-2
TGCGCCAGCAGCTTTACAGGGGGAAGGGATGGCTACACCTTC
CASSFTGGRDGYTF
>.|TRBV28|.|TRBJ1-5
TGTGCCAGCAGTTTACAGGCAGATCAGCCCCAGCATTTT
CASSLQADQPQHF
>TRBD2|TRBV10-3|once|TRBJ2-7
TGTGCCATCGGAGGGACTAGCGGGAGGTTCAACGAGCAGTACTTC
CAIGGTSGRFNEQYF
>TRBD2|TRBV27|.|TRBJ2-7
TGTGCCAGCAAGGGACTAGCGGGTAACTACGAGCAGTACTTC
CASKGLAGNYEQYF
>.|TRBV5-1|once|TRBJ2-3
TGCGCCAGCAGCTTGGAAGGGGGAAGTGGAGGCACAGATACGCAGTATTTT
CASSLEGGSGGTDTQYF
>TRBD2|TRBV4-1|.|TRBJ2-4
TGCGCCAGCAGTCCCGGACTAGAGGCCAAAATCATTCAGTACTTC
CASSPGLEAKIIQYF
>TRBD2|TRBV5-1|.|TRBJ2-3
TGCGCCAGCAGCTTGATGGGTAAGCGGGAGAACACAGATACGCAGTATTTT
CASSLMGKRENTDTQYF
>.|TRBV28|few|TRBJ2-2
TGTGCCAGCAGTTTATCTGATTTTACCGGGGAGCTGTTTTTT
CASSLSDFTGELFF
>.|TRBV20-1|.|TRBJ2-5
TGCAGTGCTAGTGAAGAAGAGACCCAGTACTTC
CSASEEETQYF
>TRBD2|TRBV13|.|TRBJ2-1
TGTGCCAGCAGCTTAGGACTAGCGGGACTGGTCTCCTACAATGAGCAGTTCTTC
CASSLGLAGLVSYNEQFF
>.|TRBV7-2|few|TRBJ1-2
TGTGCCAGCAGCTTAGACAGGTCGTACTATGGCTACACCTTC
CASSLDRSYYGYTF
>.|TRBV18|.|TRBJ2-5
TGTGCCAGCTCACCGAGGGGAGCGACCCAAGAGACCCAGTACTTC
CASSPRGATQETQYF
>.|TRBV4-2|.|TRBJ2-1
TGTGCCAGCAGCCAAGACCCGGCAGGGGTGGTGAATGAGCAGTTCTTC
CASSQDPAGVVNEQFF
>.|TRBV10-3|few|TRBJ2-7
TGTGCCATCAGTGAGGGACTAAATCTCTACGAGCAGTACTTC
CAISEGLNLYEQYF
>TRBD1|TRBV4-3|once|TRBJ1-2
TGCGCCAGCAGCCAAACAGGGGGCGACTCCTATGGCTACACCTTC
CASSQTGGDSYGYTF
>.|TRBV30|.|TRBJ1-4
TGTGCCTGCCCAGGCGCAAGTAATGAAAAACTGTTTTTT
CACPGASNEKLFF
>.|TRBV19|once|TRBJ2-7
TGTGCCAGTAGCATAATCGGAGGGGAAGCCTACGAGCAGTACTTC
CASSIIGGEAYEQYF
>.|TRBV27|.|TRBJ1-5
TGTGCCAGCAGTCTCCGGGAGAATCAGCCCCAGCATTTT
CASSLRENQPQHF
>TRBD1|TRBV27|.|TRBJ2-7
TGTGCCAGCAGTTCCGGGGACAGTTCACCGTACTTC
CASSSGDSSPYF
>.|TRBV18|.|TRBJ1-1
TGTGCCAGCTCAATGGACAGTGACACTGAAGCTTTCTTT
CASSMDSDTEAFF
>.|TRBV27|.|TRBJ2-1
TGTGCCAGCAGTCCTACCGCCCCAGTCAGGGAGCAGTTCTTC
CASSPTAPVREQFF
>.|TRBV7-2|.|TRBJ2-7
TGTGCCAGCAGCTTATCCGGGTTCTCCTACGAGCAGTACTTC
CASSLSGFSYEQYF
>.|TRBV29-1|.|TRBJ2-7
TGCAGCGTCGAAGGGGGGCCCGAGGGCGAGCAGTACTTC
CSVEGGPEGEQYF
>TRBD2|TRBV14|.|TRBJ2-7
TGTGCCAGCATGGGGGGAGGGCGCGAGCAGTACTTC
CASMGGGREQYF